The clone carrying this TCR beta chain was counted a few times. This CDR3 region has 13 residues. The germline CDR1 and CDR2 sequences are MRHNA and SNTAGT. Trimming took off 3 bases at V and 5 bases at J, with 7 bases between the two ends. TCRdb reanalysed the 5' RACE reads using MiXCR and keeps one entry per CDR3 protein. The sample carries about 810,000 distinct CDR3 sequences, 9% to 15% recorded once. These data are taken from a study of identical twins. These data also featured in a second study, about yellow fever vaccine responses in identical twins.

The sequenced sample was PBMCs. This TCR was sampled from a woman aged 18-29 years in good health. V usage is TRBV6-4 and J usage is TRBJ2-2; D not certain. The CDR3, as DNA: TGTGCCAGCAGTGAAGGAGTAACCGGGGAGCTGTTTTTT. This sequence encodes CASSEGVTGELFF.